This T cell receptor beta chain was recovered during a study of shared clonotypes between healthy human individuals. Whole-study context: Used for every donor were three CD4 naive, three CD4 memory, two CD8 naive and one CD8 memory plate.

On this clone itself: What it binds is unknown.

Per germline, CDR1 LNHDA and CDR2 SQIVND (reference sequence). The CDR3 is made up of 15 amino acids. V was pared by 6 bases and J by 6 bases, with 6 bases of the junction left unmatched. Broader study findings: With few donors, the genetic and exposure-history diversity represented was limited. As a rule, naive subsets had a larger estimated richness than memory subsets.

At the deep level, the assay was run. Produced via immunoSEQ multiplex PCR; TCRdb's table is partial and in-frame only. The sample lists around 700,000 clones, about two thirds occurring once. V and J are TRBV19 and TRBJ2-1; 12 positions match TRBD2. Sequencing was done on a sample of memory CD4+ T cells sorted from blood. Subset here: CD45RA-negative fraction. The origin of this receptor is a woman aged 30 to 39 in good health. CDR3 coding DNA: TGTGCCAGTAGCCCTCTAGCGGGAGGGTTCAATGAGCAGTTCTTC. Encoded protein: CASSPLAGGFNEQFF.